The rows below give T cell receptor beta chains drawn from one sample of a study of shared clonotypes between healthy human individuals. The table came from immunoSEQ multiplex PCR; TCRdb's copy has only in-frame clones and leaves some out. The sample shows 500,000 to 650,000 clones, roughly 79% of them seen only once. The sequencing input was PBMCs. All receptors derive from a woman between 35 and 50 years old in good health. Some clones in this sample may be carry-over from other donors' samples. The CDR3 runs from the conserved cysteine through the conserved F or W. Fields, in order: D gene, J gene, V gene, clone size, CDR3 protein, CDR3 DNA. D genes are given only for firm matches. Where a row states a size, it is once, few, many or the class of an expanded clone; other rows omit it.

d_call: -; j_call: TRBJ1-5; v_call: TRBV2; clone_size: -; cdr3_aa: CASSVPLGSGMRPQHF; cdr3_nt: TGTGCCAGCAGTGTCCCCTTGGGTTCTGGGATGCGGCCCCAGCATTTT
d_call: TRBD1; j_call: TRBJ2-7; v_call: TRBV10-3; clone_size: -; cdr3_aa: CAVQGGYYEQYF; cdr3_nt: TGTGCCGTACAGGGGGGCTACTACGAGCAGTACTTC
d_call: TRBD2; j_call: TRBJ2-7; v_call: TRBV30; clone_size: -; cdr3_aa: CAWSVLAGGGEQYF; cdr3_nt: TGTGCCTGGAGTGTACTAGCGGGAGGGGGAGAGCAGTACTTC
d_call: TRBD2; j_call: TRBJ2-7; v_call: TRBV25-1; clone_size: -; cdr3_aa: CASSAGTTLSSYEQYF; cdr3_nt: TGTGCCAGCAGTGCCGGGACTACCCTTTCTTCCTACGAGCAGTACTTC
d_call: -; j_call: TRBJ1-2; v_call: TRBV9; clone_size: -; cdr3_aa: CASSPQSANYGYTF; cdr3_nt: TGTGCCAGCAGCCCCCAGTCGGCTAACTATGGCTACACCTTC
d_call: -; j_call: TRBJ2-7; v_call: TRBV5-5; clone_size: -; cdr3_aa: CASSQLSQSLYEQYF; cdr3_nt: TGTGCCAGCAGTCAGTTGTCCCAGTCTCTCTACGAGCAGTACTTC
d_call: -; j_call: TRBJ2-1; v_call: TRBV12-5; clone_size: -; cdr3_aa: CASGAGPRSREQFF; cdr3_nt: TGTGCTAGTGGCGCCGGGCCCCGATCGAGAGAGCAGTTCTTC
d_call: TRBD1; j_call: TRBJ2-7; v_call: TRBV18; clone_size: -; cdr3_aa: CASSQRTGENYEQYF; cdr3_nt: TGTGCCAGCTCACAAAGGACAGGGGAAAACTACGAGCAGTACTTC
d_call: -; j_call: TRBJ2-2; v_call: TRBV7-7; clone_size: few; cdr3_aa: CASSLQGAGGELFF; cdr3_nt: TGTGCCAGCAGCTTACAGGGAGCGGGCGGGGAGCTGTTTTTT
d_call: TRBD1; j_call: TRBJ2-1; v_call: TRBV7-8; clone_size: -; cdr3_aa: CASSLRTGGWFEQFF; cdr3_nt: TGTGCCAGCAGCTTAAGGACAGGGGGCTGGTTTGAGCAGTTCTTC
d_call: -; j_call: TRBJ1-5; v_call: TRBV6-1; clone_size: -; cdr3_aa: CASSVVRQDQPQHF; cdr3_nt: TGTGCCAGCAGTGTTGTCAGGCAGGATCAGCCCCAGCATTTT
d_call: TRBD1; j_call: TRBJ2-7; v_call: TRBV27; clone_size: -; cdr3_aa: CASSRQGAYEQYF; cdr3_nt: TGTGCCAGCAGCCGACAGGGGGCGTACGAGCAGTACTTC
d_call: TRBD1; j_call: TRBJ2-3; v_call: TRBV18; clone_size: -; cdr3_aa: CASSPITGVVADTQYF; cdr3_nt: TGTGCCAGCTCACCTATAACAGGGGTCGTCGCAGATACGCAGTATTTT
d_call: TRBD1; j_call: TRBJ1-4; v_call: TRBV5-1; clone_size: -; cdr3_aa: CASSSSPGTGEKLFF; cdr3_nt: TGCGCCAGCAGCTCCTCTCCGGGGACAGGAGAAAAACTGTTTTTT
d_call: -; j_call: TRBJ2-3; v_call: TRBV5-1; clone_size: -; cdr3_aa: CASSLAGGSLTDTQYF; cdr3_nt: TGCGCCAGCAGCTTGGCCGGGGGTTCCCTCACAGATACGCAGTATTTT
d_call: -; j_call: TRBJ1-3; v_call: TRBV4-1; clone_size: -; cdr3_aa: CASSQEKAVSGNTIYF; cdr3_nt: TGCGCCAGCAGCCAAGAAAAGGCGGTCTCTGGAAACACCATATATTTT
d_call: TRBD1; j_call: TRBJ2-7; v_call: TRBV7-7; clone_size: -; cdr3_aa: CASSLDRADEQYF; cdr3_nt: TGTGCTAGCAGCTTAGACAGGGCGGACGAGCAGTACTTC
d_call: TRBD2; j_call: TRBJ2-7; v_call: TRBV7-2; clone_size: -; cdr3_aa: CASSLDGTSPYEQYF; cdr3_nt: TGTGCCAGCAGCTTAGACGGGACTAGTCCCTACGAGCAGTACTTC
d_call: -; j_call: TRBJ1-4; v_call: TRBV27; clone_size: -; cdr3_aa: CASSLSAVGGIEKLFF; cdr3_nt: TGTGCCAGCAGTTTATCGGCGGTCGGGGGGATCGAAAAACTGTTTTTT
d_call: -; j_call: TRBJ1-2; v_call: TRBV7-2; clone_size: -; cdr3_aa: CASSLPGDYGYTF; cdr3_nt: TGTGCCAGCAGCCTCCCGGGCGATTATGGCTACACCTTC
d_call: TRBD1; j_call: TRBJ1-5; v_call: TRBV15; clone_size: -; cdr3_aa: CATSAPGTDSQPQHF; cdr3_nt: TGTGCCACCAGCGCCCCCGGGACAGATTCTCAGCCCCAGCATTTT
d_call: TRBD2; j_call: TRBJ2-1; v_call: TRBV15; clone_size: -; cdr3_aa: CAIDRTSGSSSYNEQFF; cdr3_nt: TGTGCCATTGATAGGACTAGCGGGAGTAGTTCCTACAATGAGCAGTTCTTC
d_call: TRBD1; j_call: TRBJ1-2; v_call: TRBV5-1; clone_size: once; cdr3_aa: CASSPGGGASGYTF; cdr3_nt: TGCGCCAGCAGCCCGGGAGGGGGCGCATCTGGCTACACCTTC
d_call: -; j_call: TRBJ2-5; v_call: TRBV4-1; clone_size: once; cdr3_aa: CASSQVIGQVLGDF; cdr3_nt: TGCGCCAGCAGCCAAGTTATAGGCCAAGTCCTCGGGGACTTC